This note documents a single T cell receptor (beta chain) sequence. The antigen remains undetermined. TCR beta libraries were prepared from cDNA with unique molecular identifiers. TCRdb re-derived calls from the PCR reads in MiXCR, one entry per CDR3 protein. The sample has 150,000 to 200,000 distinct CDR3 sequences, 25% to 35% seen once. The CDR3 runs to 14 residues. Trimming took off 6 bases at V and 5 bases at J, with 16 bases between the two ends. CDR1 is SGHRS, CDR2 YFSETQ, per germline. The sample is drawn from a study of post-analysis software for immune sequencing data. Study-level findings and limits: About five TRBV segments, including TRBV5-6, TRBV5-1 and TRBV20-1, were more frequent in patients than controls.

Sequenced: blood. This TCR was sampled from a girl aged 10-17 years with multiple sclerosis. The rearrangement joins TRBV5-1 to TRBJ2-3; D is unresolved. The CDR3 sequence is CASTRSQAGDTQYF. Written as DNA, the CDR3 is TGCGCCAGCACCCGATCGCAGGCAGGAGATACGCAGTATTTT.